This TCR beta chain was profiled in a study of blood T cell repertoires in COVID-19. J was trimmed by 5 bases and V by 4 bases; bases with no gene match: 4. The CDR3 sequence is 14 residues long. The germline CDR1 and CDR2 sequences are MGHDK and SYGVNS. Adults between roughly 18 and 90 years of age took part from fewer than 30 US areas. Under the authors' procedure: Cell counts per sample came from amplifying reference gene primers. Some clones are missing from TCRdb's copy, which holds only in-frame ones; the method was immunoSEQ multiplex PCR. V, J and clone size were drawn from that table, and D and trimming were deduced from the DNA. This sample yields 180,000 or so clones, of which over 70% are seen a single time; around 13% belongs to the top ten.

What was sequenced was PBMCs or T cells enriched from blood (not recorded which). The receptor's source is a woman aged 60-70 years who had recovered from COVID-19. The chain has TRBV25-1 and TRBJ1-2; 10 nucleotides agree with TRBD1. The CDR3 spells CASSADRGLYGYTF. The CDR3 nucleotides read TGTGCCAGCAGTGCAGACAGGGGGCTGTATGGCTACACCTTC.